The next 21 T cell receptor beta chains were all read from a single sample in a study of shared clonotypes between healthy human individuals. The method was immunoSEQ multiplex PCR; TCRdb's version includes in-frame clones alone and lacks a portion of them. The sample holds around 700,000 clones, around 67% seen once. The specimen was memory CD4+ T cells sorted from blood. As for subset: CD45RA-negative fraction. Receptors originate from a woman younger than 45 in good health.

The V gene is TRBV30, the J gene TRBJ1-5; D is possibly TRBD1 (5 bases). Trimming took off 0 bases at V and 7 bases at J, with 16 bases between the two ends. Germline assignment: CDR1 GTSNPN and CDR2 SVGIG (reference sequence). The CDR3 covers 15 residues. The CDR3 DNA reads as TGTGCCTGGAGTGTACGGCGGCAGGGCCTGCAGCCCCAGCATTTT. The encoded protein is CAWSVRRQGLQPQHF.

The chain has TRBV19 and TRBJ1-2; no firm D call. V was shortened by 9 bases and J by 4 bases, with 21 bases between the two germline ends. The CDR3 covers 15 residues. CDR1 is LNHDA and CDR2 is SQIVND in the germline V gene (reference sequence). The CDR3: CASRTSSSSPYGYTF. In DNA, the CDR3 is TGTGCCAGCCGAACTAGCTCCTCAAGCCCCTATGGCTACACCTTC.

The rearrangement joins TRBV5-4 to TRBJ1-4; D possibly corresponds to TRBD1 (5 bases). The ends were cut back, 1 base at V and 3 bases at J, with 10 bases in the middle. CDR3 length: 15 amino acids. CDR1 is SGHNT, CDR2 YYREEE, per germline (reference sequence). This chain's CDR3 is CASSLTGTSNEKLFF. The CDR3 DNA sequence: TGTGCCAGCAGCTTGACCGGGACCTCTAATGAAAAACTGTTTTTT.

The CDR3 here is CWTMRGEVGTEAFF. In nucleotides, the CDR3 is TGTTGGACGATGCGAGGGGAGGTCGGCACTGAAGCTTTCTTT. The J gene is TRBJ1-1, the V gene TRBV2; a weak D match, TRBD1 (5 bases). Germline V gene lookup returns CDR1 SNHLY and CDR2 FYNNEI. There are 14 residues in the CDR3.

As for this clone: Distinct nucleotide sequences in the sample also encode this CDR3. The genes are TRBV7-9 and TRBJ1-5; 7 positions match TRBD1. The germline CDR1 and CDR2 sequences are SEHNR and FQNEAQ (reference sequence). CDR3 length: 15 amino acids. The ends lost 1 base at V and 7 bases at J; junction bases unmatched: 7. The CDR3 bases are TGTGCCAGCAGCTTAGGACAGGGAAGGGGGCAGCCCCAGCATTTT. This gives the protein CASSLGQGRGQPQHF.

This chain joins TRBV11-2 and TRBJ2-5; D is ambiguous. The V end was cut by 3 bases, the J end by 5 bases, with 10 bases between. The length of the CDR3 is 13 residues. Germline CDR1 SGHAT, CDR2 FQNNGV. CDR3 sequence reads: CASSFFGRETQYF. The CDR3 DNA is TGTGCCAGCAGCTTCTTCGGGCGGGAGACCCAGTACTTC.

The chain employs TRBV27 and TRBJ2-1; TRBD2 matches 8 bases. Germline CDR1 MNHEY, CDR2 SMNVEV (reference sequence). The CDR3 runs to 17 residues. Germline trimming cut 5 bases from V and 9 bases from J; bases unmatched to any gene: 18. In nucleotides, the CDR3 is TGTGCCAGCAGTATCCTGCTTCAGAGCGGGAGAATTATTGAGCAGTTCTTC. Translated, it gives CASSILLQSGRIIEQFF.

The chain couples TRBV25-1 to TRBJ2-1, with D maybe TRBD2 (7 bases). V dropped 5 bases and J dropped 9 bases, with 17 bases sitting between them. CDR1 and CDR2 (germline): MGHDK, SYGVNS. The CDR3 length is 14 residues. CDR3 in amino acids: CASSTSRGGGEQFF. Here the CDR3 DNA reads TGTGCCAGCAGTACCTCTAGGGGGGGAGGTGAGCAGTTCTTC.

J is TRBJ1-4 and V is TRBV6-1; D is possibly TRBD1 (5 bases). The ends were cut back, 1 base at V and 12 bases at J, with 12 bases in the middle. The CDR3 consists of 13 residues. Germline V gene sequence: CDR1 MNHNS, CDR2 SASEGT. CDR3 nucleotides: TGTGCCAGCAGTGAAGTAGAGGGGACGGAACTGTTTTTT. Its protein is CASSEVEGTELFF.

This clone was seen once. This chain connects TRBV19 to TRBJ1-2, with 9 nucleotides matching TRBD1. Germline CDR1 and CDR2: LNHDA and SQIVND (reference sequence). The CDR3 covers 13 residues. J lost 7 bases, V lost 4 bases, and 4 bases had no gene match. The CDR3 DNA follows: TGTGCCAGTAGTAGGGGGACAGGGAGTGGCTACACCTTC. Protein sequence: CASSRGTGSGYTF.

This clone was recorded once. The chain uses TRBV6-1 and TRBJ1-1, with unresolved D. V gave up 2 bases and J gave up 0 bases, with 10 bases separating them. This CDR3 comprises 15 residues. Germline-derived CDR1 and CDR2 are MNHNS and SASEGT. The CDR3 coding sequence is TGTGCCAGCAGTGAATATGGAGCTATGAACACTGAAGCTTTCTTT. It encodes CASSEYGAMNTEAFF.

The V call is TRBV15, the J call TRBJ2-1, with 9 positions matching TRBD2. CDR3 length: 15 residues. The germline gives CDR1 LNHNV, CDR2 YYDKDF (reference sequence). After removal of 1 base from V and 5 bases from J, the junction contained 3 bases not matched to a gene. DNA for the CDR3: TGTGCCACCAGCAGAGGTAGCGGGAGACACAATGAGCAGTTCTTC. This gives the protein CATSRGSGRHNEQFF.

The sample holds one count of this clone. This sequence joins TRBV28 and TRBJ1-3; the D is unclear. Trimming took 3 bases from V and 3 from J, leaving 18 bases between them. The CDR3 has 17 amino acids. CDR1 is MDHEN, CDR2 SYDVKM, per germline. CDR3: CASSLDGKRKIGNTIYF. The CDR3 nucleotides read TGTGCCAGCAGTTTGGACGGAAAACGGAAGATTGGAAACACCATATATTTT.

This chain uses TRBV6-5 with TRBJ1-4, with 7 bases fitting TRBD1. Germline CDR1 and CDR2: MNHEY and SVGAGI. The length of the CDR3 is 15 residues. Trimming cost V 0 bases and J 8 bases; bases outside gene matches: 6. The CDR3 coding sequence is TGTGCCAGCAGTTACTCTAACAGGGGAGAGGAAAAACTGTTTTTT. Encoded protein: CASSYSNRGEEKLFF.

V and J are TRBV7-2 and TRBJ2-7; TRBD2 agrees at 15 bases. The V segment lost 1 base and the J segment 4 bases; nucleotides outside the gene matches: 8. CDR3 length equals 18 residues. CDR1 and CDR2 (germline): SGHTA, FQGNSA. The CDR3 sequence is CASSLVVGLAGGLYEQYF. The CDR3 DNA reads TGTGCCAGCAGCTTAGTCGTGGGACTAGCGGGAGGCCTTTACGAGCAGTACTTC.

The chain recombines TRBV5-6 with TRBJ1-5; D gene ambiguous. Trimming removed 1 base at V and 3 bases at J, with 8 bases between. The germline V gene encodes CDR1 SGHDT and CDR2 YYEEEE. CDR3 length: 14 residues. The CDR3 is CASSLMGSNQPQHF. In DNA, the CDR3 is TGTGCCAGCAGCTTGATGGGGTCCAATCAGCCCCAGCATTTT.

The chain recombines TRBV6-6 with TRBJ1-2, with TRBD1 matching 7 bases. The CDR3 length is 14 residues. CDR1 and CDR2 (germline): MNHNY, SVGAGI (reference sequence). Losses at the gene ends were 4 bases for V and 4 bases for J; bases not matched to a gene: 6. The CDR3 bases are TGTGCCAGCAGTTCCACGGGACAGCCCTATGGCTACACCTTC. Translation gives CASSSTGQPYGYTF.

The chain has TRBV28 and TRBJ2-1; 7 nucleotides align to TRBD2. Per the germline V gene, CDR1 is MDHEN and CDR2 is SYDVKM. This CDR3 has 15 residues. Trimming at V came to 5 bases and at J to 5 bases, leaving 9 bases not matched to a gene. DNA of the CDR3: TGTGCCAGCAGTGAGGCTAGCGGACTTAACAATGAGCAGTTCTTC. Its translation: CASSEASGLNNEQFF.

The CDR3 region is CASADSSGNTIYF. The CDR3 DNA reads as TGTGCTAGTGCTGACAGTTCTGGAAACACCATATATTTT. The rearrangement uses TRBV12-5 and TRBJ1-3, with a weak D call TRBD1 (5 bases). The CDR3 covers 13 residues. V lost 7 bases and J lost 1, with 8 bases in between. The germline CDR1 and CDR2 sequences are LGHNT and FRNRAP.

This clone was found once. Other nucleotide sequences from this sample produce the same CDR3. This chain joins TRBV11-3 and TRBJ2-3; D perhaps matches TRBD1 (5 bases). With 0 bases removed from V and 2 bases from J, the gap between germline ends came to 6 bases. The CDR3 sequence is 14 residues long. Germline CDR1 is SGHNT and CDR2 is YENEEA. The CDR3 bases are TGTGCCAGCAGCTTAGACAGGGACACAGATACGCAGTATTTT. Amino acid sequence: CASSLDRDTDTQYF.

As concerns this clone: This could be a read error, since a much larger clone is one nucleotide away. The same CDR3 can be traced to other DNA sequences in this sample. As DNA, the CDR3 is TGTGCCAGCAGCGTAGGGGAGACCGGGGAGCTGTTTTTT. Its protein is CASSVGETGELFF. The rearrangement links TRBV9 to TRBJ2-2, with D tentatively TRBD2 (5 bases). The V and J ends lost 0 bases and 5 bases respectively, with 5 bases between them. Germline CDR1 reads SGDLS; CDR2 reads YYNGEE. The CDR3 has 13 residues. Full variable domain (rest looked up from reference TRBV9 and TRBJ2-2): DSGVTQTPKHLITATGQRVTLRCSPRSGDLSVYWYQQSLDQGLQFLIQYYNGEERAKGNILERFSAQQFPDLHSELNLSSLELGDSALYFCASSVGETGELFFGEGSRLTVL.